This T cell receptor beta chain was sequenced in a study of T cell responses to AZD1222 COVID-19 vaccine. Overall study findings and caveats: Donors were chiefly white British, with a greater number of females, and clonal diversity was perhaps underestimated. Of spike-specific TCRs, nearly half reportedly target regions left unmutated in variants. Two AZD1222 doses significantly raised spike-specific TCR breadth and depth over controls.

Trimming removed 4 bases at V and 2 bases at J, with 12 bases between. There are 14 residues in the CDR3. The germline V gene has CDR1 ENHRY and CDR2 SYGVKD. Points on this clone: Its specificity is unknown.

The protocol was immunoSEQ multiplex PCR, while the TCRdb copy is restricted to in-frame clones and leaves out a portion. The sample yields 190,000 or so clones, roughly 92% seen once. This rearrangement joins TRBV10-3 to TRBJ2-7; TRBD2 might be the D (6 bases). This TCR came from an adult who received the AZD1222 COVID-19 vaccine. The source material was peripheral blood, sampled 28 days after the second AZD1222 dose. The DNA for the CDR3 is TGTGCCATCAGTGGGAGGGGCTCTGCCTACGAGCAGTACTTC. Translating gives CAISGRGSAYEQYF.